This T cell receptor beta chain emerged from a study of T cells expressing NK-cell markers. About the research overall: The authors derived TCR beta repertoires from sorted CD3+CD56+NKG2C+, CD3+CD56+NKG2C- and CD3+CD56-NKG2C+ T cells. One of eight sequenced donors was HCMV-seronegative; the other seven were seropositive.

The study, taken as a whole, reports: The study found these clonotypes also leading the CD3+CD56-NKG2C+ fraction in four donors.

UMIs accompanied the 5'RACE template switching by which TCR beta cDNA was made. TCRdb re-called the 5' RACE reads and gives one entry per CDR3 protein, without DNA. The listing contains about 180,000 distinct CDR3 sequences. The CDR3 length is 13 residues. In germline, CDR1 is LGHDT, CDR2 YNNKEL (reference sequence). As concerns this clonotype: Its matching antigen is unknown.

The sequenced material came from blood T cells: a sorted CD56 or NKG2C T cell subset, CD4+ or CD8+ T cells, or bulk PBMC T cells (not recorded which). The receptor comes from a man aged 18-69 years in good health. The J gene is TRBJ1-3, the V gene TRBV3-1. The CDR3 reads CASSQGYGNTIYF.